These T cell receptor beta chains were read from a single sample in a study of blood T cell repertoires in COVID-19. Assay: immunoSEQ multiplex PCR; the TCRdb copy retains only in-frame clones and omits some. The profile shows about 160,000 clones, about nine tenths of them singletons. Sequences were obtained from peripheral blood. The receptors shown here come from a woman in her sixties who had recovered from COVID-19. CDR3s include the opening cysteine and the closing phenylalanine or tryptophan. Fields, in order: V gene, D gene, clone size, J gene, CDR3 DNA, CDR3 protein. D genes are given only for firm matches. Clone size appears in some rows only: once, few, many, or a class for an expanded clone.

TRBV2,TRBD2,NA,TRBJ2-3,TGTGCCAGCGGCGAACTGGGACTAGCGGGGGATACGCAGTATTTT,CASGELGLAGDTQYF
TRBV18,NA,NA,TRBJ2-2,TGTGCCAGCTCGCTCACCCCGGACACCGGGGAGCTGTTTTTT,CASSLTPDTGELFF
TRBV28,NA,NA,TRBJ1-2,TGTGCCAGCAGTTTGGCAGGGGCGCAAGGCTACACCTTC,CASSLAGAQGYTF
TRBV28,TRBD1,NA,TRBJ1-3,TGTGCCAGCAGTTTATCCGGGACAGGCTACTCTGGAAACACCATATATTTT,CASSLSGTGYSGNTIYF
TRBV5-1,TRBD1,NA,TRBJ1-6,TGCGCCAGCAGCTTTAATTGGGACAGGGGTTATAATTCACCCCTCCACTTT,CASSFNWDRGYNSPLHF
TRBV29-1,NA,NA,TRBJ2-2,TGCAGCGTTGAATCGGGGACCGGGGAGCTGTTTTTT,CSVESGTGELFF
TRBV6-6,NA,NA,TRBJ1-1,TGTGCCAGCAAGGGTAGAGGACGTGAGGGAGAAGCTTTCTTT,CASKGRGREGEAFF
TRBV4-3,TRBD1,once,TRBJ1-4,TGCGCCAGCAGCCAAGGGTACTCAGACAGGGAATATGAAAAACTGTTTTTT,CASSQGYSDREYEKLFF
TRBV6-2/TRBV6-3,NA,NA,TRBJ1-5,TGTGCCAGCAGTTACAGGGGCCTTGACCAGCCCCAGCATTTT,CASSYRGLDQPQHF
TRBV28,NA,NA,TRBJ1-1,TGTGCCAGCAGTTTATTTATCGGGGGGAACACTGAAGCTTTCTTT,CASSLFIGGNTEAFF
TRBV5-1,NA,NA,TRBJ2-2,TGCGCCAGCAGAAGGACATCGAACACCGGGGAGCTGTTTTTT,CASRRTSNTGELFF
TRBV6-5,NA,NA,TRBJ1-2,TGTGCCAGCAGTCGGCTGGGAGGGGCTAACTATGGCTACACCTTC,CASSRLGGANYGYTF
TRBV30,TRBD2,NA,TRBJ2-3,TGTGCCTGGAGTGGTAGCGGGGGAACAGATACGCAGTATTTT,CAWSGSGGTDTQYF
TRBV15,NA,NA,TRBJ1-1,TGTGCCACCAGCAGAGATAGCCTTAGAGCTGAAGCTTTCTTT,CATSRDSLRAEAFF
TRBV5-6,NA,NA,TRBJ1-2,TGTGCCAGCAGCTTGATCGCGGCAGCACCGGGCTATGGCTACACCTTC,CASSLIAAAPGYGYTF
TRBV20-1,NA,NA,TRBJ1-2,TGCAGTGCTAATCCGAACTATGGCTACACCTTC,CSANPNYGYTF
TRBV9,NA,NA,TRBJ2-3,TGTGCCAGCAGCGCCCTCACAGATACGCAGTATTTT,CASSALTDTQYF
TRBV18,TRBD1,NA,TRBJ1-6,TGTGCCAGCTCACCGTCCTCGGGACAGAATTCACCCCTCCACTTT,CASSPSSGQNSPLHF
TRBV7-9,NA,once,TRBJ2-3,TGTGCCAGCTTAGGGGCCACAGATACGCAGTATTTT,CASLGATDTQYF
TRBV5-1,NA,NA,TRBJ2-7,TGCGCCAGCAGCGAGAGGACACTGACCGCCTACGAGCAGTACTTC,CASSERTLTAYEQYF
TRBV10-1,NA,NA,TRBJ2-3,TGCGCCAGCAGTTCCGGGGGGCCAATGCAGTATTTT,CASSSGGPMQYF
TRBV29-1,NA,NA,TRBJ1-3,TGCAGCGTTGGTGACAGGAGCTCTGGAAACACCATATATTTT,CSVGDRSSGNTIYF
TRBV27,TRBD2,NA,TRBJ2-2,TGTGCCAGCGGGAAGACTAGCAGTAGCGGGGAGCTGTTTTTT,CASGKTSSSGELFF
TRBV28,TRBD1,NA,TRBJ1-2,TGTGCCAGCAGTCTAGCATCACAGGGGTTAGAGGGCTACACCTTC,CASSLASQGLEGYTF
TRBV11-3,NA,once,TRBJ2-3,TGTGCCAGCAGCTTACAAAGCACAGATACGCAGTATTTT,CASSLQSTDTQYF
TRBV5-4,TRBD1,few,TRBJ2-1,TGTGCCAGCAGCCTCGACAGGGACCCCTACAATGAGCAGTTCTTC,CASSLDRDPYNEQFF
TRBV5-4,TRBD2,NA,TRBJ2-2,TGTGCCAGCAGCTCCTTTACTAGCGGGGGGACCGGGGAGCTGTTTTTT,CASSSFTSGGTGELFF
TRBV5-4,TRBD1,NA,TRBJ1-1,TGTGCCAGCAGGCAGGACAGGTGGTCGAACACTGAAGCTTTCTTT,CASRQDRWSNTEAFF
TRBV10-3,TRBD2,NA,TRBJ2-7,TGTGCCATCAGCCCAGCAAGGACTAGCGCTAACTACGAGCAGTACTTC,CAISPARTSANYEQYF
TRBV19,TRBD1,NA,TRBJ1-1,TGTGCCAGTAGTTGGGACAGGGGGAACACTGAAGCTTTCTTT,CASSWDRGNTEAFF